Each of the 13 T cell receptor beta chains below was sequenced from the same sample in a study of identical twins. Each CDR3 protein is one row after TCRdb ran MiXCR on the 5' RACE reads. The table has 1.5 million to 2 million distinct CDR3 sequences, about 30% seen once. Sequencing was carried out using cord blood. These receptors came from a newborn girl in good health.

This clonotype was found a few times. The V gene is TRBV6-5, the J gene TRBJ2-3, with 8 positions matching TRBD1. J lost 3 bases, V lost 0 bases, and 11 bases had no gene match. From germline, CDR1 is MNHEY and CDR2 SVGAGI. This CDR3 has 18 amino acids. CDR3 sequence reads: CASSYSTTGASRTDTQYF. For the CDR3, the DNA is TGTGCCAGCAGTTACTCCACGACAGGGGCTAGTAGGACAGATACGCAGTATTTT.

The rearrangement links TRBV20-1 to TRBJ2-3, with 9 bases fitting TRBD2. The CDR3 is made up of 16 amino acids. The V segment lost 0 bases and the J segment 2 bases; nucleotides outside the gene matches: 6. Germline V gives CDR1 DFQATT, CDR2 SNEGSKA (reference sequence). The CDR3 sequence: CSARDLLAGLTDTQYF. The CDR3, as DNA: TGCAGTGCTAGAGATCTTCTAGCGGGGCTCACAGATACGCAGTATTTT.

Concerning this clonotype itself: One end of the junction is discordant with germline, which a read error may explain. The CDR3: CASTRVKGMNTEVFF. In DNA, the CDR3 is TGCGCCAGCACCAGGGTAAAAGGAATGAACACTGAAGTTTTCTTT. This chain links TRBV5-1 with TRBJ1-1; D is perhaps TRBD1 (5 bases). Germline V lookup: CDR1 SGHRS, CDR2 YFSETQ. The CDR3 length is 15 residues.

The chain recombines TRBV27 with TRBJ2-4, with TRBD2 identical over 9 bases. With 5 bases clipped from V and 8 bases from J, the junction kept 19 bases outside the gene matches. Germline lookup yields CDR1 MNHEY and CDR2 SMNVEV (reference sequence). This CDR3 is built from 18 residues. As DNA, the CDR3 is TGTGCCAGCAGTCCATTCCCAAAAGCGGGGGGTTCGGGGGACATTCAGTACTTC. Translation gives CASSPFPKAGGSGDIQYF.

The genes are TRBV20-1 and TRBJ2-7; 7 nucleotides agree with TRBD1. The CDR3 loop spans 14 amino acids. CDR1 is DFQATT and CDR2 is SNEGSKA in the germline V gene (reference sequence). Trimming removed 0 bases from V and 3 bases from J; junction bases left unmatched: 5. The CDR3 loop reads CSARDWDSGYEQYF. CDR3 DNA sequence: TGCAGTGCTAGAGACTGGGACAGCGGCTACGAGCAGTACTTC.

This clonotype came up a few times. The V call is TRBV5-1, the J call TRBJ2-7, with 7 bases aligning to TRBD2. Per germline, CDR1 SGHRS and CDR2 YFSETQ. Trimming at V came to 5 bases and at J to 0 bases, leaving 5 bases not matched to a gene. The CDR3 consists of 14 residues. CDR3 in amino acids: CASRWTRFSYEQYF. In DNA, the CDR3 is TGCGCCAGCAGATGGACTAGGTTCTCCTACGAGCAGTACTTC.

DNA for the CDR3: TGCAGCGTCCCCAAGGGAGCAGGGAACACTGAAGCTTTCTTT. Its protein product is CSVPKGAGNTEAFF. The chain uses TRBV29-1 and TRBJ1-1, with D uncertain. From germline, CDR1 is SQVTM and CDR2 ANQGSEA. The CDR3 contains 14 residues. Trimming pared 6 bases from V and 1 base from J, leaving 15 bases between.

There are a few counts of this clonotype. The DNA for the CDR3 is TGTGCCAGCAGCCGGGACTTATCCTACGAGCAGTACTTC. Residues: CASSRDLSYEQYF. The chain combines TRBV7-2 with TRBJ2-7; D might be TRBD2 (6 bases). This CDR3 comprises 13 residues. CDR1 and CDR2 from the germline V gene are SGHTA and FQGNSA. Between the trimmed V and J ends, which lost 5 bases and 1 base, there was a span of 9 bases.

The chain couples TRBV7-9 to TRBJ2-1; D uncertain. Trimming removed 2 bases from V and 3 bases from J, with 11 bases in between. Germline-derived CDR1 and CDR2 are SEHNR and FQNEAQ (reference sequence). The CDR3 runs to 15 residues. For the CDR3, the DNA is TGTGCCAGCAGCTTACGTAGAACCGACTACAATGAGCAGTTCTTC. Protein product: CASSLRRTDYNEQFF.

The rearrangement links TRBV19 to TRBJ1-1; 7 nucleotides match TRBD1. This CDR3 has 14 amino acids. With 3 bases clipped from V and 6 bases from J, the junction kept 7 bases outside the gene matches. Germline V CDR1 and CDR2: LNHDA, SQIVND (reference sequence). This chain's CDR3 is CASSIETGLAEAFF. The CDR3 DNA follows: TGTGCCAGTAGTATCGAGACAGGGTTGGCTGAAGCTTTCTTT. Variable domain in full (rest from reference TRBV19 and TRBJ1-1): DGGITQSPKYLFRKEGQNVTLSCEQNLNHDAMYWYRQDPGQGLRLIYYSQIVNDFQKGDIAEGYSVSREKKESFPLTVTSAQKNPTAFYLCASSIETGLAEAFFGQGTRLTVV.

CDR3 protein: CSAVKEGGTEAFF. The CDR3 coding sequence is TGCAGTGCTGTAAAGGAGGGGGGCACTGAAGCTTTCTTT. The J gene is TRBJ1-1, the V gene TRBV20-1; weak D call: TRBD1 (6 bases). The CDR3 has 13 amino acids. Germline V gene lookup returns CDR1 DFQATT and CDR2 SNEGSKA (reference sequence). V dropped 5 bases and J dropped 4 bases, with 14 bases sitting between them.

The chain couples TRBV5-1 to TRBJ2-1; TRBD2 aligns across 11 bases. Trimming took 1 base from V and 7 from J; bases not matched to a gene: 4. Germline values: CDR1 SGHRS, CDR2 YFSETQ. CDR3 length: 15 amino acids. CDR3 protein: CASSLLLAGANEQFF. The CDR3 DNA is TGCGCCAGCAGCTTGTTACTAGCGGGGGCTAATGAGCAGTTCTTC.

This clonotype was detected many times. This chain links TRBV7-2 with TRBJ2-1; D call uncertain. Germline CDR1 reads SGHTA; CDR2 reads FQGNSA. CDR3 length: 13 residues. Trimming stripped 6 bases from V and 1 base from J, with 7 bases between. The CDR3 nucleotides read TGTGCCAGCAGGGCGCTTTCCTACAATGAGCAGTTCTTC. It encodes CASRALSYNEQFF. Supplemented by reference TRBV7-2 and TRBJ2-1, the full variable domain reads GAGVSQSPSNKVTEKGKDVELRCDPISGHTALYWYRQSLGQGLEFLIYFQGNSAPDKSGLPSDRFSAERTGGSVSTLTIQRTQQEDSAVYLCASRALSYNEQFFGPGTRLTVL.